The 32 T cell receptor beta chains listed next were all sequenced from one sample in a study of T-cell memory formation after mild COVID-19 (dated by TCRdb to 2020 to 2023). The library was prepared using 5' RACE. Reads for this sample came from an Illumina NovaSeq 6000. TCRdb reanalyzed the raw reads on its own, using fastp at Q25 for trimming and MiXCR for clone calling, and kept in-frame beta chains. Every CDR3 protein is listed once, alongside the most common genes and DNA of its rows. In this sample the table shows around 320,000 distinct CDR3 sequences, approximately 29% of which occur a single time. Roughly 12% of the sample goes to the ten largest clones. Material for sequencing was PBMCs or a T cell subset sorted from them (not recorded which). The receptors stem from an adult woman who had mild COVID-19 (a few samples of this study predate the infection). The sample titles of this study are shuffled in the database, so cell type and time point are left out; the donor was told from shared clones.

As concerns this clonotype: A clone one base away is much larger, so this may be a read error. The chain employs TRBV12-3 or TRBV12-4 and TRBJ2-5; TRBD1 aligns across 7 bases. CDR3 size: 13 residues. Losses at the gene ends were 6 bases for V and 2 bases for J; bases not matched to a gene: 3. CDR3 DNA: TGTGCCAGCAGGTGGGACAGTCAAGAGACCCAGTACTTC. Amino acids: CASRWDSQETQYF.

The chain uses TRBV2 and TRBJ1-2; D unclear. Trimming took off 2 bases at V and 4 bases at J, with 8 bases between the two ends. The germline gives CDR1 SNHLY, CDR2 FYNNEI. The CDR3 loop spans 13 amino acids. The CDR3 loop reads CASSEPTGYGYTF. The CDR3 DNA is TGTGCCAGCAGTGAACCGACGGGCTATGGCTACACCTTC. The full variable domain, its missing parts supplied by reference TRBV2 and TRBJ1-2, is EPEVTQTPSHQVTQMGQEVILRCVPISNHLYFYWYRQILGQKVEFLVSFYNNEISEKSEIFDDQFSVERPDGSNFTLKIRSTKLEDSAMYFCASSEPTGYGYTFGSGTRLTVV.

This clonotype was observed a single time. Sequence at one end of the junction differs from germline and may be a read error. The chain uses TRBV29-1 and TRBJ1-1; D remains unclear. This CDR3 region has 12 residues. Germline CDR1 and CDR2: SQVTM and ANQGSEA. Here the CDR3 reads CSVGHSNSEAFF. The CDR3 nucleotides read TGCAGCGTGGGCCATTCTAATAGTGAAGCCTTCTTT. The whole variable domain, remainder taken from reference TRBV29-1 and TRBJ1-1, is SAVISQKPSRDICQRGTSLTIQCQVDSQVTMMFWYRQQPGQSLTLIATANQGSEATYESGFVIDKFPISRPNLTFSTLTVSNMSPEDSSIYLCSVGHSNSEAFFGQGTRLTVV.

The chain carries TRBV20-1 and TRBJ2-2; D ambiguous. The CDR3 is 13 residues long. Germline V gives CDR1 DFQATT, CDR2 SNEGSKA (reference sequence). V gave up 6 bases and J gave up 4 bases, with 12 bases separating them. In DNA form, the CDR3 reads TGCAGTGCAGGCTCGCTGGGCACCGGGGAGCTGTTTTTT. Residues: CSAGSLGTGELFF.

The chain is built from TRBV12-3 or TRBV12-4 and TRBJ2-3; TRBD1 aligns across 7 bases. The V and J ends lost 1 base and 8 bases, in that order; junction bases with no gene match: 9. This CDR3 comprises 15 residues. CDR3 DNA: TGTGCCAGCAGTTTAGGACAGGGCGCAGTTGGTACGCAGTATTTT. This encodes CASSLGQGAVGTQYF.

V and J are TRBV7-9 and TRBJ2-7; D gene uncertain. The CDR3 loop spans 14 amino acids. V was shortened by 5 bases and J by 2 bases, with 13 bases between the two germline ends. In germline, CDR1 is SEHNR, CDR2 FQNEAQ (reference sequence). CDR3 nucleotides: TGTGCCAGCAGCACGGGCCGACCGGCCTACGAGCAGTACTTC. Translation: CASSTGRPAYEQYF.

This clonotype was seen only a few times. The chain combines TRBV12-3 or TRBV12-4 with TRBJ1-1; TRBD1 might be the D (5 bases). The V end lost 8 bases, the J end lost 1 base, and 14 bases lay between the germline ends. The CDR3 extends over 14 amino acids. CDR3 bases: TGTGCCAGCCTTCTAAGCAGGGCGAACACTGAAGCTTTCTTT. Translation gives CASLLSRANTEAFF.

The CDR3 DNA follows: TGCGCCAGCGTAGGGCCGGGCTACGAGCAGTACTTC. Residues: CASVGPGYEQYF. The gene calls are TRBV5-1 and TRBJ2-7; no clear D. The CDR3 consists of 12 residues. Trimming pared 7 bases from V and 3 bases from J, leaving 11 bases between. Germline values: CDR1 SGHRS, CDR2 YFSETQ.

The chain employs TRBV5-1 and TRBJ2-3; D remains ambiguous. The CDR3 runs 11 residues. Trimming left V 5 bases short and J 4 bases short, with 5 bases between. Germline-derived CDR1 and CDR2 are SGHRS and YFSETQ. The CDR3 sequence is CASRRSDTQYF. CDR3 bases: TGCGCCAGCAGACGGTCAGATACGCAGTATTTT. Complete variable domain (other parts from reference TRBV5-1 and TRBJ2-3): KAGVTQTPRYLIKTRGQQVTLSCSPISGHRSVSWYQQTPGQGLQFLFEYFSETQRNKGNFPGRFSGRQFSNSRSEMNVSTLELGDSALYLCASRRSDTQYFGPGTRLTVL.

The chain carries TRBV7-9 and TRBJ1-2, with 7 bases matching TRBD1. With 0 bases clipped from V and 4 bases from J, the junction kept 5 bases outside the gene matches. The CDR3 has 15 amino acids. CDR1 is SEHNR, CDR2 FQNEAQ, per germline (reference sequence). In nucleotides, the CDR3 is TGTGCCAGCAGCTTAGCGTCAGGGGGTGCCTATGGCTACACCTTC. This codes for CASSLASGGAYGYTF.

The chain links TRBV2 to TRBJ1-5; the match to TRBD1 covers 8 bases. V trimming: 6 bases; J trimming: 7 bases; junction bases outside the gene matches: 8. This CDR3 is built from 14 residues. CDR1 is SNHLY and CDR2 is FYNNEI in the germline V gene. CDR3 in DNA: TGTGCCAGCAGCCCAGACAGGGGCAGCCAGCCCCAGCATTTT. Encoded protein: CASSPDRGSQPQHF.

This clonotype was seen more than once but under ten times. As DNA, the CDR3 is TGTGCCAGCAGCACCGACCGGGACACAGGAAACACCATATATTTT. Translated: CASSTDRDTGNTIYF. J is TRBJ1-3 and V is TRBV5-5; D perhaps matches TRBD1 (6 bases). V was trimmed by 4 bases and J by 4 bases, leaving 15 bases between them. Germline lookup yields CDR1 SGHKS and CDR2 YYEKEE (reference sequence). This CDR3 has 15 amino acids.

The chain uses TRBV7-9 and TRBJ1-2; D is unclear. The CDR3 is 14 residues long. In germline, CDR1 is SEHNR, CDR2 FQNEAQ (reference sequence). V dropped 1 base and J dropped 4 bases, with 10 bases sitting between them. CDR3 residues: CASSLVASFYGYTF. CDR3 DNA: TGTGCCAGCAGCTTAGTGGCAAGTTTCTATGGCTACACCTTC.

This clonotype was observed a handful of times. The chain is built from TRBV7-3 and TRBJ1-1; D possibly corresponds to TRBD1 (6 bases). V lost 4 bases and J lost 3, with 15 bases in between. The germline V gene has CDR1 SGHTA and CDR2 FQGTGA. The CDR3 extends over 15 amino acids. DNA for the CDR3: TGTGCCAGCAGCTCCCTAGGGGGGGTGGACACTGAAGCTTTCTTT. Translation gives CASSSLGGVDTEAFF. Combining the CDR3 with reference TRBV7-3 and TRBJ1-1 gives the whole variable domain GAGVSQTPSNKVTEKGKYVELRCDPISGHTALYWYRQSLGQGPEFLIYFQGTGAADDSGLPNDRFFAVRPEGSVSTLKIQRTERGDSAVYLCASSSLGGVDTEAFFGQGTRLTVV.

This clonotype came up a few times. The CDR3 DNA reads as TGTGCCAGCAGCGGGGGACTAGCGATCAATGAGCAGTTCTTC. It yields the protein CASSGGLAINEQFF. The chain is built from TRBV12-3 or TRBV12-4 and TRBJ2-1, with TRBD2 identical over 10 bases. CDR3 length equals 14 residues. Trimming cost V 6 bases and J 6 bases; bases outside gene matches: 5.

This clonotype was found many times. This chain joins TRBV27 and TRBJ1-5; no reliable D call. Germline assignment: CDR1 MNHEY and CDR2 SMNVEV (reference sequence). The germline V and J ends were trimmed by 4 bases and 0 bases, with 4 bases remaining between them. The CDR3 runs to 13 residues. The CDR3 DNA reads as TGTGCCAGCAGTTATTATAGCAATCAGCCCCAGCATTTT. This codes for CASSYYSNQPQHF.

The gene calls are TRBV7-9 and TRBJ2-5, with TRBD1 matching over 8 bases. Germline assignment: CDR1 SEHNR and CDR2 FQNEAQ (reference sequence). Trimming removed 4 bases from V and 5 bases from J; junction bases left unmatched: 6. This CDR3 contains 14 residues. CDR3 region: CASSSTGGTETQYF. As DNA, the CDR3 is TGTGCCAGCAGCTCTACAGGGGGGACGGAGACCCAGTACTTC.

The CDR3, as DNA: TGTGCCAGCAGTTTCGGGGTTCCCGGGGAGCTGTTTTTT. Translated, it gives CASSFGVPGELFF. The rearrangement links TRBV12-3 or TRBV12-4 to TRBJ2-2; tentative D call: TRBD2 (5 bases). Trimming stripped 3 bases from V and 6 bases from J, with 8 bases between. The CDR3 extends over 13 amino acids.

The J gene is TRBJ1-6, the V gene TRBV30; no reliable D call. Germline CDR1 and CDR2: GTSNPN and SVGIG (reference sequence). CDR3 length: 17 residues. Trimming shortened V by 0 bases and J by 2 bases, and 14 bases separated the two germline ends. CDR3 amino acids: CAWSVFIGLPYNSPLHF. CDR3 coding DNA: TGTGCCTGGAGTGTATTTATCGGGCTTCCCTATAATTCACCCCTCCACTTT.

A few counts support this clonotype. This chain uses TRBV5-1 with TRBJ1-1; the D gene is possibly TRBD1 (5 bases). V was trimmed by 4 bases and J by 3 bases, leaving 16 bases between them. Germline CDR1 reads SGHRS; CDR2 reads YFSETQ. The CDR3 totals 15 residues. The CDR3 spells CASSPGPGTDTEAFF. The DNA of the CDR3 is TGCGCCAGCAGCCCCGGCCCCGGGACCGACACTGAAGCTTTCTTT.

This clonotype has only one observation. This chain links TRBV7-9 with TRBJ1-2; no clear D gene. This CDR3 has 13 residues. Trimming stripped 2 bases from V and 7 bases from J, with 11 bases between. Looked up from germline, CDR1 is SEHNR and CDR2 is FQNEAQ (reference sequence). As DNA, the CDR3 is TGTGCCAGCAGCTTATCGGCCGCTGGTGGCTACACCTTC. Translated, it gives CASSLSAAGGYTF.

The chain recombines TRBV29-1 with TRBJ2-3; D remains unclear. Trimming left V 1 base short and J 3 bases short, with 5 bases between. Germline CDR1 and CDR2: SQVTM and ANQGSEA. This CDR3 has 12 residues. This CDR3 reads CSVEVGTDTQYF. CDR3 DNA: TGCAGCGTTGAAGTGGGTACAGATACGCAGTATTTT.

The chain employs TRBV4-3 and TRBJ2-7; D gene ambiguous. The germline V and J ends were trimmed by 1 base and 3 bases, with 10 bases remaining between them. This CDR3 spans 14 amino acids. Germline V CDR1 and CDR2: LGHNA, YSLEER. CDR3 nucleotide sequence: TGCGCCAGCAGCCAAGTCGGGCGGAGCTACGAGCAGTACTTC. This encodes CASSQVGRSYEQYF.

The chain uses TRBV14 and TRBJ1-1, with a weak D call TRBD1 (6 bases). CDR1 is SGHDN and CDR2 is FVKESK in the germline V gene. Trimming stripped 0 bases from V and 4 bases from J, with 9 bases between. The length of the CDR3 is 14 residues. CDR3 in DNA: TGTGCCAGCAGCCAAGATGGGACACGCACTGAAGCTTTCTTT. Its protein is CASSQDGTRTEAFF.

This clonotype was counted between two and nine times. J is TRBJ1-6 and V is TRBV14; D is undetermined. The V gene's germline CDR1 is SGHDN and CDR2 FVKESK. The CDR3 is 18 residues long. The ends were cut back, 0 bases at V and 10 bases at J, with 22 bases in the middle. The CDR3 sequence is CASSQERRDLSPGSPLHF. In nucleotides, the CDR3 is TGTGCCAGCAGCCAAGAACGGAGGGATTTAAGTCCCGGCTCACCCCTCCACTTT.

The chain carries TRBV4-2 and TRBJ2-7; 7 nucleotides match TRBD2. The CDR3 runs to 13 residues. J gave up 1 base and V 6 bases, and 3 bases lay outside the gene matches. The germline V gene encodes CDR1 LGHNA and CDR2 YNFKEQ. CDR3 residues: CASRAAGSYEQYF. The CDR3, as DNA: TGTGCCAGCAGGGCAGCGGGATCCTACGAGCAGTACTTC.

Many counts were recorded for this clonotype. The chain links TRBV4-3 to TRBJ2-7, with TRBD1 matching 7 bases. Per germline, CDR1 LGHNA and CDR2 YSLEER. V shed 1 base and J 0 bases; nucleotides not matched to a gene: 3. The CDR3 is 15 amino acids. The CDR3 DNA reads TGCGCCAGCAGCCAAGTTGGGGACAGCTCCTACGAGCAGTACTTC. Translating gives CASSQVGDSSYEQYF.

This clonotype was counted only a few times. The V and J genes are TRBV12-3 or TRBV12-4 and TRBJ2-3; 12 bases are shared with TRBD1. The V segment lost 8 bases and the J segment 2 bases; nucleotides outside the gene matches: 5. The CDR3 totals 15 residues. The CDR3 here is CASAGTGGLTDTQYF. The CDR3 DNA follows: TGTGCCAGCGCCGGGACAGGGGGCCTCACAGATACGCAGTATTTT.

The rearrangement joins TRBV6-1 to TRBJ1-2; D gene uncertain. The germline gives CDR1 MNHNS, CDR2 SASEGT. This CDR3 contains 11 residues. Deletions cut 4 bases from V and 7 bases from J, with 7 bases between. CDR3: CASSAYGGYTF. The DNA of the CDR3 is TGTGCCAGCAGTGCGTACGGTGGCTACACCTTC.

This clonotype was recorded at least ten times. The chain is built from TRBV5-1 and TRBJ2-5; 7 bases agree with TRBD1. Germline V gene sequence: CDR1 SGHRS, CDR2 YFSETQ. The V gene end was trimmed by 3 bases and the J gene end by 5 bases; junction bases not matched to a gene: 7. CDR3 size: 14 residues. The chain's CDR3 is CASSSGQVGETQYF. CDR3 sequence (DNA): TGCGCCAGCAGCTCCGGACAGGTTGGCGAGACCCAGTACTTC.

This chain connects TRBV12-3 or TRBV12-4 to TRBJ1-2; D might be TRBD1 (6 bases). Trimming removed 6 bases from V and 4 bases from J, with 9 bases in between. The CDR3 is made up of 12 amino acids. CDR3 loop: CASSRGLYGYTF. The CDR3 DNA follows: TGTGCCAGCAGCAGGGGCCTCTATGGCTACACCTTC.

V usage is TRBV7-2 and J usage is TRBJ1-6, with D possibly TRBD1 on 6 matching bases. Germline V lookup: CDR1 SGHTA, CDR2 FQGNSA. This CDR3 is 12 amino acids long. Trimming removed 1 base from V and 15 bases from J, with 10 bases in between. This CDR3 is CASSLEVGHLHF. In DNA form, the CDR3 reads TGTGCCAGCAGCTTAGAAGTGGGACACCTCCACTTT.